This T cell receptor (beta chain) was captured by sequencing in a study of response to subunit inactivated influenza vaccine. General study points: The study's authors posited that every seasonal influenza vaccination enlists few new T cells.

About this clonotype itself: Its antigen is not identified.

TCRdb redid the calling of the RT-PCR reads with MiXCR, one entry per CDR3 protein. The sample consists of around 850,000 distinct CDR3 sequences, less than 20% of them appearing once. The CDR3 is 16 amino acids. Trimming cost V 3 bases and J 3 bases; bases outside gene matches: 4. Germline V lookup: CDR1 SGDLS, CDR2 YYNGEE. This sample comprised PBMCs from blood, obtained about 5 days after vaccination. The chain recombines TRBV9 with TRBJ2-3, with 13 bases identical to TRBD2. The sequence came from a middle-aged man who received an inactivated influenza vaccine. DNA for the CDR3: TGTGCCAGCAGCGGACTACTAGCGGGAGGGACAGATACGCAGTATTTT. Amino acids: CASSGLLAGGTDTQYF. The entire variable domain, with the rest obtained from reference TRBV9 and TRBJ2-3, is as follows: DSGVTQTPKHLITATGQRVTLRCSPRSGDLSVYWYQQSLDQGLQFLIQYYNGEERAKGNILERFSAQQFPDLHSELNLSSLELGDSALYFCASSGLLAGGTDTQYFGPGTRLTVL.